This is a list of T cell receptor beta chains from one sample in a study of T cells in Graves' hyperthyroidism and ophthalmopathy. One entry per CDR3 protein results from TCRdb running MiXCR on the multiplex PCR reads. The data contain 370,000 or so distinct CDR3 sequences, more than 20% of them singletons. Material for sequencing was blood. The receptors here all came from a man in his fifties with Graves' hyperthyroidism. CDR3s include the opening cysteine and the closing phenylalanine or tryptophan. D genes are given only for firm matches. Some rows have no size entry. The others give once, few or many, or a class for an expanded clone.

>TRBV7-2|NA|TRBJ1-2|TRBD1
CASSLSPGQGDYGYTF
TGTGCCAGCAGCCTTAGCCCAGGACAGGGGGACTATGGCTACACCTTC
>TRBV19|once|TRBJ2-3|TRBD2
CARKGTSGSTDTQYF
TGTGCCAGAAAGGGGACTAGCGGTAGCACAGATACGCAGTATTTT
>TRBV6-1|many|TRBJ2-1|TRBD2
CASNLAVAGVRSYNEQFF
TGTGCCAGCAACCTAGCGGTAGCGGGAGTAAGATCCTACAATGAGCAGTTCTTC
>TRBV7-7|NA|TRBJ2-5|NA
CASTAGVGETQYF
TGTGCTAGCACCGCTGGAGTAGGAGAGACCCAGTACTTC
>TRBV28|many|TRBJ2-1|NA
CASREPGVANEQFF
TGTGCCAGCAGGGAACCGGGGGTGGCAAATGAGCAGTTCTTC
>TRBV30|many|TRBJ1-1|NA
CAWSGGALLNTEAFF
TGTGCCTGGAGTGGCGGCGCGTTGCTGAACACTGAAGCTTTCTTT
>TRBV6-1|few|TRBJ2-5|NA
CASSPTDSSRTQYF
TGTGCCAGCAGTCCCACGGACAGCTCTAGGACCCAGTACTTC
>TRBV28|NA|TRBJ1-2|NA
CASSIQVYGYTF
TGTGCCAGCAGTATACAGGTCTATGGCTACACCTTC
>TRBV6-1|few|TRBJ2-5|TRBD1
CASGTGGSEETQYF
TGTGCCAGCGGGACAGGGGGCTCGGAGGAGACCCAGTACTTC
>TRBV20-1|few|TRBJ2-1|NA
CSARFGASVNEQFF
TGCAGTGCTCGCTTCGGGGCTAGCGTCAATGAGCAGTTCTTC
>TRBV20-1|few|TRBJ2-1|TRBD2
CSARGLAGGLNEQFF
TGCAGTGCGCGAGGACTAGCGGGAGGGTTAAATGAGCAGTTCTTC
>TRBV6-1|NA|TRBJ2-3|NA
CASSEYSALGTDTQYF
TGTGCCAGCAGTGAATACTCCGCGTTAGGCACAGATACGCAGTATTTT
>TRBV11-2|NA|TRBJ1-3|NA
CASSSFVSGNTIYF
TGTGCCAGCAGCTCCTTCGTCTCTGGAAACACCATATATTTT
>TRBV14|NA|TRBJ1-2|NA
CASSQGLDAGYTF
TGTGCCAGCAGCCAAGGCTTGGACGCTGGCTACACCTTC
>TRBV5-1|NA|TRBJ1-4|NA
CASSYNPQAANEKLFF
TGCGCCAGCAGCTACAACCCACAGGCCGCTAATGAAAAACTGTTTTTT
>TRBV19|NA|TRBJ2-2|TRBD2
CASSPGLAGVWAGELFF
TGTGCCAGTAGTCCGGGACTAGCGGGAGTTTGGGCCGGGGAGCTGTTTTTT
>TRBV9|NA|TRBJ2-7|TRBD2
CASSVASSGIGEQYF
TGTGCCAGCAGCGTAGCCTCTAGCGGGATTGGCGAGCAGTACTTC
>TRBV2|NA|TRBJ1-1|NA
CASRARVIFTEAFF
TGTGCCAGCAGAGCACGGGTAATATTCACTGAAGCTTTCTTT
>TRBV5-5|NA|TRBJ2-1|NA
CASVWHNEQFF
TGTGCCAGCGTTTGGCACAATGAGCAGTTCTTC
>TRBV15|NA|TRBJ1-4|TRBD1
CATSRDVTGGEKLFF
TGTGCCACCAGCAGAGATGTTACAGGGGGCGAAAAACTGTTTTTT
>TRBV27|NA|TRBJ2-5|TRBD2
CASSSSGRWYF
TGTGCCAGCAGTTCCTCCGGGAGGTGGTACTTC
>TRBV28|NA|TRBJ2-4|NA
CASSLVPAKNIQYF
TGTGCCAGCAGTTTGGTCCCTGCCAAAAACATTCAGTACTTC
>TRBV30|NA|TRBJ1-1|NA
CAWRTNTEAFF
TGTGCCTGGAGGACCAACACTGAAGCTTTCTTT
>TRBV7-2|NA|TRBJ2-1|NA
CASSLIALSSYNEQFF
TGTGCCAGCAGCTTGATAGCGCTTAGCTCCTACAATGAGCAGTTCTTC
>TRBV6-1|NA|TRBJ2-3|TRBD2
CASSEAGGRRDTQYF
TGTGCCAGCAGTGAAGCAGGCGGGAGGAGAGATACGCAGTATTTT
>TRBV19|few|TRBJ2-1|NA
CASSIPAAEGNEQFF
TGTGCCAGTAGTATACCAGCGGCCGAGGGCAATGAGCAGTTCTTC
>TRBV20-1|many|TRBJ2-5|NA
CSASPNQETQYF
TGCAGTGCTAGCCCCAACCAAGAGACCCAGTACTTC
>TRBV10-3|few|TRBJ2-1|NA
CAISERLDINEQFF
TGTGCCATCAGTGAAAGACTAGATATCAATGAGCAGTTCTTC
>TRBV3-1|few|TRBJ2-7|TRBD1
CASSQVGTGGGYEQYF
TGTGCCAGCAGCCAAGTCGGGACAGGGGGCGGCTACGAGCAGTACTTC
>TRBV7-9|few|TRBJ2-1|NA
CASSFPRTAGYNEQFF
TGTGCCAGCAGCTTCCCAAGGACAGCGGGATACAATGAGCAGTTCTTC
>TRBV7-9|few|TRBJ2-7|TRBD2
CASSSWGGPGQYF
TGTGCCAGTAGCTCATGGGGGGGACCAGGGCAGTACTTC
>TRBV5-1|NA|TRBJ2-2|NA
CASALGLADTGELFF
TGCGCCAGCGCCCTCGGGCTAGCAGACACCGGGGAGCTGTTTTTT
>TRBV11-2|many|TRBJ2-1|NA
CASSLGNSGSEQFF
TGTGCCAGCAGCTTAGGAAACAGCGGGTCAGAGCAGTTCTTC
>TRBV18|many|TRBJ1-5|NA
CASSPDSGTQPQHF
TGTGCCAGCTCACCGGACAGCGGGACGCAGCCCCAGCATTTT
>TRBV5-1|few|TRBJ2-1|TRBD1
CASSLEAGGSYNEQFF
TGCGCCAGCAGCTTGGAGGCAGGGGGCTCCTACAATGAGCAGTTCTTC
>TRBV24-1|few|TRBJ1-2|TRBD1
CATSDFAGGRDGYTF
TGTGCCACCAGTGATTTTGCAGGGGGCAGGGATGGCTACACCTTC
>TRBV28|NA|TRBJ2-6|NA
CASRGTDPFSGANVLTF
TGTGCCAGCAGAGGGACGGACCCTTTCTCTGGGGCCAACGTCCTGACTTTC